Shown below are 18 T cell receptor beta chains from a single sample sequenced in a study of blood T cell repertoires in COVID-19 (dated by TCRdb to the early 2020s). The library came from the immunoSEQ multiplex PCR assay. TCRdb limited this immuneACCESS table to in-frame rearrangements with V and J called. A share of clones is missing; checked studies link under half to unresolved V genes, and the rest is unexplained. This sample has about 140,000 clones in its table, and around 82% of those were observed once. The biggest ten clones account for 5.5% to 7% of the sample. Sequences were obtained from PBMCs or T cells enriched from blood (not recorded which). Source of these receptors: a woman aged 45-60 years who had recovered from COVID-19.

This chain links TRBV6-4 with TRBJ2-1; 10 bases map to TRBD2. V was pared by 0 bases and J by 4 bases, with 3 bases of the junction left unmatched. The V gene's germline CDR1 is MRHNA and CDR2 SNTAGT. This CDR3 is 16 amino acids long. The CDR3 DNA sequence: TGTGCCAGCAGTGACTCCCAGCGGGGGGGGTACAATGAGCAGTTCTTC. Translated: CASSDSQRGGYNEQFF.

The chain has TRBV5-1 and TRBJ2-3, with TRBD1 matching 7 bases. Unmatched junction bases numbered 13, after V lost 0 bases and J lost 3 bases. From germline, CDR1 is SGHRS and CDR2 YFSETQ. CDR3 length: 18 residues. The CDR3 reads CASSLGFSGTAITDTQYF. CDR3 DNA: TGCGCCAGCAGCTTGGGTTTCTCCGGGACAGCTATAACAGATACGCAGTATTTT.

V is TRBV18 and J is TRBJ2-5, with TRBD2 matching 9 bases. V lost 3 bases and J lost 5; bases outside the gene matches: 1. Looked up from germline, CDR1 is KGHSH and CDR2 is LQKENI. The CDR3 consists of 13 residues. The DNA for the CDR3 is TGTGCCAGCTCACCCGGACTAGCGGAGACCCAGTACTTC. It codes for CASSPGLAETQYF.

This clone occurred many times. The rearrangement links TRBV25-1 to TRBJ2-1, with 10 bases aligning to TRBD2. CDR1 and CDR2 (germline): MGHDK, SYGVNS. This CDR3 is 15 amino acids long. V was clipped by 6 bases and J by 3 bases; unmatched bases: 5. CDR3: CASSLTSGVYNEQFF. DNA of the CDR3: TGTGCCAGCAGCTTAACTAGCGGGGTCTACAATGAGCAGTTCTTC.

The gene calls are TRBV3-1 (or the pseudogene TRBV3-2) and TRBJ1-2; D gene ambiguous. Germline assignment: CDR1 LGHDT and CDR2 YNNKEL (reference sequence). V lost 2 bases and J lost 4, with 8 bases in between. CDR3 length: 13 amino acids. The CDR3 spells CASSQFPSYGYTF. As DNA, the CDR3 is TGTGCCAGCAGCCAATTTCCATCCTATGGCTACACCTTC.

The V call is TRBV24-1, the J call TRBJ1-5; D is undetermined. Per germline, CDR1 KGHDR and CDR2 SFDVKD. Trimming pared 4 bases from V and 6 bases from J, leaving 9 bases between. The CDR3 runs 13 residues. In DNA form, the CDR3 reads TGTGCCACCAGTGAGGGCCCCGTTCAGCCCCAGCATTTT. Encoded protein: CATSEGPVQPQHF.

The CDR3 sequence is CASSYDAGANNEQFF. The DNA of the CDR3 is TGTGCCAGCAGTTACGATGCGGGGGCTAACAATGAGCAGTTCTTC. The chain joins TRBV6-5 to TRBJ2-1; maybe TRBD2 (7 bases). The V gene lost 2 bases and the J gene lost 5 bases, with 13 bases spanning the gap. Germline CDR1 reads MNHEY; CDR2 reads SVGAGI. The CDR3 contains 15 residues.

The chain links TRBV18 to TRBJ1-2, with D perhaps matching TRBD1 (5 bases). The germline V and J ends were trimmed by 2 bases and 1 base, with 8 bases remaining between them. The CDR3 consists of 14 residues. Germline V lookup: CDR1 KGHSH, CDR2 LQKENI. The CDR3 reads CASSPTQDNYGYTF. CDR3 nucleotides: TGTGCCAGCTCACCAACACAGGATAACTATGGCTACACCTTC.

The rearrangement links TRBV4-1 to TRBJ1-6; D perhaps matches TRBD1 (5 bases). V shed 6 bases and J shed 8 bases, with 20 bases lying between them. The CDR3 is 16 residues long. Germline loops: CDR1 MGHRA, CDR2 YSYEKL. CDR3 sequence reads: CASRPSESRADSPLHF. CDR3 bases: TGCGCCAGCAGACCCAGTGAGTCCAGGGCTGATTCACCCCTCCACTTT.

J is TRBJ2-2 and V is TRBV2; no clear D. CDR1 and CDR2 from the germline V gene are SNHLY and FYNNEI. Trimming cost V 2 bases and J 1 base, with 8 bases left between them. CDR3 length: 15 amino acids. The CDR3 protein is CASSEFSVNTGELFF. The CDR3 nucleotides are TGTGCCAGCAGTGAATTTAGTGTGAACACCGGGGAGCTGTTTTTT.

The chain has TRBV15 and TRBJ2-6; D possibly corresponds to TRBD1 (6 bases). The CDR3 sequence is 15 residues long. Germline loops: CDR1 LNHNV, CDR2 YYDKDF (reference sequence). V was shortened by 7 bases and J by 2 bases, with 12 bases between the two germline ends. The DNA for the CDR3 is TGTGCCACCAATAACAGGGTCACTGGGGCCAACGTCCTGACTTTC. This encodes CATNNRVTGANVLTF.

This chain connects TRBV10-3 to TRBJ1-3; maybe TRBD1 (6 bases). CDR3 size: 14 residues. V was cut by 10 bases and J by 4 bases, with 17 bases left in between. Germline CDR1 is ENHRY and CDR2 is SYGVKD. DNA of the CDR3: TGTGCCACCAGAGGGGGGGAAGCCGGAAACACCATATATTTT. It codes for CATRGGEAGNTIYF.

This clone was found a few times. The chain employs TRBV27 and TRBJ1-1; 11 nucleotides align to TRBD1. The CDR3 spans 14 residues. V shed 5 bases and J 4 bases; nucleotides not matched to a gene: 3. Germline CDR1 is MNHEY and CDR2 is SMNVEV (reference sequence). CDR3: CASSPGTGGTEAFF. CDR3 DNA sequence: TGTGCCAGCAGTCCCGGGACAGGGGGCACTGAAGCTTTCTTT.

The J gene is TRBJ2-7, the V gene TRBV6-5; a weak D match, TRBD1 (6 bases). V lost 7 bases and J 5 bases, leaving 12 bases between the germline ends. This CDR3 has 12 amino acids. Germline V gives CDR1 MNHEY, CDR2 SVGAGI. This chain's CDR3 is CASKDRQDEQYF. Here the CDR3 DNA reads TGTGCCAGCAAAGATCGACAGGACGAGCAGTACTTC.

This chain connects TRBV7-2 to TRBJ2-1; TRBD1 aligns across 8 bases. V shed 2 bases, J shed 3 bases, and the junction held 3 bases outside the gene matches. This CDR3 has 15 amino acids. Germline-derived CDR1 and CDR2 are SGHTA and FQGNSA. In nucleotides, the CDR3 is TGTGCCAGCAGCTTATCAGGGGGCGGCTACAATGAGCAGTTCTTC. It encodes CASSLSGGGYNEQFF.

The V and J genes are TRBV5-1 and TRBJ1-1, with a possible D match to TRBD1 (5 bases). CDR3 length equals 15 residues. Trimming took off 0 bases at V and 2 bases at J, with 11 bases between the two ends. Germline assignment: CDR1 SGHRS and CDR2 YFSETQ. The CDR3 DNA follows: TGCGCCAGCAGCTTGGGGGCCAGGGCAAACACTGAAGCTTTCTTT. Translated: CASSLGARANTEAFF.

V and J are TRBV5-4 and TRBJ2-5, with D possibly TRBD2 on 7 matching bases. Germline-derived CDR1 and CDR2 are SGHNT and YYREEE (reference sequence). The CDR3 has 14 amino acids. Trimming took off 2 bases at V and 3 bases at J, with 11 bases between the two ends. The CDR3 here is CASSFRGAEETQYF. The CDR3 DNA is TGTGCCAGCAGCTTCCGGGGGGCCGAAGAGACCCAGTACTTC. Looking up the rest from reference TRBV5-4 and TRBJ2-5 gives the full variable domain: ETGVTQSPTHLIKTRGQQVTLRCSSQSGHNTVSWYQQALGQGPQFIFQYYREEENGRGNFPPRFSGLQFPNYSSELNVNALELDDSALYLCASSFRGAEETQYFGPGTRLLVL.

The chain joins TRBV7-6 to TRBJ2-1; D is possibly TRBD2 (6 bases). CDR1 is SGHVS, CDR2 FNYEAQ, per germline. V dropped 6 bases and J dropped 5 bases, with 11 bases sitting between them. The CDR3 has 13 amino acids. The CDR3 here is CASRTSGHNEQFF. CDR3 sequence (DNA): TGTGCCAGCAGGACCAGCGGGCACAATGAGCAGTTCTTC. Drawing the rest from reference TRBV7-6 and TRBJ2-1, the complete variable domain is GAGVSQSPRYKVTKRGQDVALRCDPISGHVSLYWYRQALGQGPEFLTYFNYEAQQDKSGLPNDRFSAERPEGSISTLTIQRTEQRDSAMYRCASRTSGHNEQFFGPGTRLTVL.